This paragraph reports one T cell receptor beta chain. Its antigen is still unknown. Base qualities are missing; no much larger clone stands one base away. These data originate in a study of cytomegalovirus exposure and HLA in healthy donors (dated by TCRdb to 2015 to 2018). A note on the overall study: An earlier analysis of several hundred of the donors reported about 260 Gb of sequence data and some 110 million unique TCR beta sequences obtained from about 170 million T cells. Approximately 330 gigabases of sequencing data and approximately 92 million unique TCR sequences made up an early release that covered around 640 HLA-typed donors. Among the roughly 400 genotyped donors, approximately 77% belonged to the genetic ancestry cluster associated with self-reported Caucasian donors. The study aimed to test whether cataloging public T cell receptors could reveal signatures of past pathogen exposure. The study used immunosequencing to profile the T cell repertoires of approximately 640 subjects and linked those repertoires to cytomegalovirus serostatus. Besides the first cohort of about 730 subjects, a separate validation cohort made up of 120 different subjects was used. To predict cytomegalovirus infection status, the study brought together high-throughput TCR immunosequencing, statistical association of individual TCRs with disease status, and machine learning. A later analysis re-analyzed previously published TCR beta repertoires from hundreds of donors and added high-resolution HLA genotyping to study TCR occurrence patterns. The later analysis used no new phenotypic data to find candidate immune exposures, relying instead on TCR beta sequences and their occurrence across donors. An earlier analysis of fewer than 700 of the donors applied high-throughput TCR beta sequencing to assess whether each TCR beta V gene segment acted as functional or pseudogenic. Donor age, sex, ethnicity and CMV serostatus were compiled alongside the repertoire data. A later genetic analysis used genome-wide SNP genotypes for about 65% of the 666 donors, treating that subset as a discovery cohort. All discovery cohort repertoires had been generated on a single sequencing platform. Both class I and class II loci were covered by HLA typing, at four-digit resolution. Typing coverage varied by locus: roughly 620-640 donors for A, B, C, DRB1 and DQB1; under 550 for DQA1; 606 for DPA1; roughly 450 for DPB1. About five DR-DQ haplotypes were handled as single units for association and clustering, since linkage in the cohort was strong. Across approximately 400 genotyped donors of the cohort, an average of about 250,000 unique TCR beta nucleotide sequences per donor were sequenced, and around 20% of those sequences were non-productive. Results and caveats for the whole study, not just this receptor: Only TCR beta chains were sequenced in this cohort, and the absence of alpha or paired-chain data limited detectable features. It was suggested by the authors that the approach could potentially be generalized to other disease states and immunological phenotypes. In a later analysis, TCR association rates were found to vary across HLA loci, with the most associated TCRs seen for DRB1 alleles and the fewest for HLA-C alleles. Because HLA typing was missing for some donors at each locus, association tests included only the typed subset. V-gene and J-gene trimming of TCR beta chains was associated with a missense DCLRE1C variant in a later genetic analysis, and the association was replicated in an independent cohort. In the study, some 180 TCR beta chains were listed as associated with cytomegalovirus. Most TCR sequences were observed very rarely across donors, whereas some public TCRs were present in many individuals. According to a later genetic analysis, donors in an Asian-associated ancestry cluster had fewer N-insertions in productive TCRs than the approximately 610-donor mean. A cluster of highly shared sequence variants was judged likely to be a technical artifact of the sequencing pipeline. A further reported finding was that TCR beta sequences accurately predicted the HLA-A and HLA-B alleles for most subjects in the first cohort. In both the original and validation cohorts, the classifier was reported to diagnose cytomegalovirus status with high specificity and sensitivity. According to a later analysis, parvovirus B19, influenza, CMV and Epstein-Barr virus appeared linked to several top co-occurrence clusters. A later analysis associated some 17,000 TCR beta sequences with specific HLA alleles at a false discovery rate of 0.05. According to a later analysis, most CMV-associated TCR beta chains appeared to be HLA-restricted, and the HLA associations seemed to be driven largely by CMV exposure. In vitro tests confirmed that a few of the cytomegalovirus-associated TCR beta chains recognize cytomegalovirus antigens. Because counts were too low, about 15 rarely observed V segments, including chromosome 9 orphons, were left out of the earlier analysis of approximately 500 of the donors. When HLA alleles, especially DR and DQ, strongly co-occurred, TCR associations were difficult to assign to individual alleles. Compared with equally common non-associated chains, HLA-associated TCR beta chains in a later analysis were more clonally expanded and had lower generation probabilities. The only immune exposure information available for the cohort was CMV serostatus. Presence/absence analyses assumed roughly uniform sequencing depth across donors, an assumption that may not hold. Broadly in line with IMGT annotations, most TCR beta V segments showed up in productive rearrangements about 87% or about 30% of the time in an earlier analysis of 450 to 750 of the donors. Correlated functional status among segregating V segments might reflect linkage disequilibrium, but an unknown experimental factor could not be ruled out.

Library creation used the immunoSEQ multiplex PCR assay. For the multiplex PCR, a mixture combining 60 forward primers for TCR Vbeta segments and 13 reverse primers for TCR Jbeta segments was used. The CDR3 region of rearranged TCR beta genes was amplified from genomic DNA by a multiplex PCR assay. The Illumina HiSeq System was used to sequence the amplified TCR beta libraries as 87-base-pair reads. From the authors' description of their analysis: In a later analysis, some 80 million unique TCR beta chains were counted across the roughly 700 repertoires, and about 10 million of these chains were shared by at least two donors. To remove PCR and sequencing errors, raw reads were error-corrected and collapsed into unique sequences using a nearest-neighbor algorithm that merged closely related sequences. V, D and J gene segments were assigned by aligning CDR3 sequences to IMGT reference sequences. For a sequence to be retained, a match of at least six nucleotides was required to both a V gene segment and a J gene segment. A rearrangement was called productive if the CDR3 had no stop codons and remained in frame with V and J, and every other rearrangement was called non-productive. CDR3 was defined according to IMGT convention as the region running from the second conserved V-encoded cysteine to the conserved J-encoded phenylalanine. In an earlier analysis of around 570 of the donors, sequences lacking an unambiguous match to a single V gene segment were excluded. In an earlier analysis of a few hundred of the donors, V segments were called functional above 56.7% productive rearrangements and were called segregating when the between-donor standard deviation exceeded 5%. A statistical classification framework was developed to diagnose cytomegalovirus status using the catalog of TCR beta chain sequences. In a later analysis, V and J genes were assigned by comparing TCR nucleotide sequences against IMGT/GENE-DB human TR gene sequences. The TCRdist pipeline was used in a later analysis to assign CDR3 sequences and most-parsimonious VDJ recombination scenarios. In a later analysis, every TCR beta chain was defined by the combination of its CDR3 amino acid sequence and its V-gene family, and reads without a unique V-gene family were dropped. In a later analysis, 550 to 650 highly shared, low-generation-probability nucleotide sequences were removed to address suspected cross-contamination and a sequencing artifact. For each public chain, a later analysis derived a clonal expansion index from normalized ranks of inferred template counts within each repertoire. In a later analysis, generation probabilities were computed with a VDJ recombination model fitted to out-of-frame rearrangements, and the resulting probabilities were checked against IGoR. In a later analysis, TCR-TCR, TCR-HLA and TCR-CMV co-occurrence was scored with hypergeometric tests, and a repertoire-size bias correction was applied to TCR pairs. False discovery rates were estimated in a later analysis by permuting HLA or CMV assignments 20 times. In a later analysis, co-occurring TCRs were grouped using DBSCAN, and TCRdist sequence similarity was added for clustering within HLA-allele-positive subsets. Repertoires with fewer than 30,000 or more than 120,000 public chains were left out of co-occurrence clustering, as were about 5 repertoires with anomalous nucleotide sharing. TCRdb carries this immuneACCESS record with in-frame sequences only. Its versions omit some clonotypes, under half of them owing to an unresolved V gene in the studies checked, with the rest unexplained. That table furnishes V, J and clone size, whereas the DNA furnished D and trimming. This sample holds 130,000 to 150,000 clones; roughly four fifths were observed only once. Under 15% of the sample is taken by the ten largest.

The cohort comprised several hundred healthy bone marrow donors. All cohort members were sampled while nominally healthy, although unrecorded immune exposures were likely present. Of the approximately 670 cohort members, around 280 had positive CMV serostatus and roughly 350 had negative CMV serostatus, and CMV serostatus was not recorded for the donor. Every donor gave a peripheral blood sample, and the peripheral blood mononuclear cells from that sample were used for TCR beta sequencing. Genomic DNA was extracted from the blood cell samples with the Qiagen DNeasy Blood Extraction Kit. The receptor was isolated from a human donor in good health. Input material: PBMCs.

The CDR3 loop reads CASSLAGVGTEAFF. In nucleotide form, the sequence is TGCGCCAGCAGCTTGGCCGGGGTTGGCACTGAAGCTTTCTTT. The V and J genes are TRBV5-1 and TRBJ1-1; the D gene is not confidently resolved. For CDR1 and CDR2, the germline V gene lists SGHRS and YFSETQ. The CDR3 spans 14 residues, from the cysteine through the phenylalanine. Only the CDR3 portion is preserved as DNA: 42 bases, with reading frame beginning at the first base. V lost 0 bases and J lost 4 bases; the stretch between them is 10 bases long.